Below, one T cell receptor (beta chain) is given with its context. The sample comes from a study of blood T cell repertoires in COVID-19. Background on the study: Samples taken during acute and convalescent COVID-19 were collected in the United States, Italy and Spain. Sample material is recorded as cDNA or gDNA derived from T cells, B-cell-depleted T cells, or PBMCs.

In the authors' workflow: Estimated nucleated cell counts came from reference gene primer amplification. Only in-frame clones appear in the TCRdb table, and some are missing; sequencing was by immunoSEQ multiplex PCR. V and J calls and clone size come straight from that table; D and trimming were deduced from the DNA. This sample has approximately 150,000 clones, with approximately 90% found just once. Germline CDR1 is SGHKS and CDR2 is YYEKEE (reference sequence). The V end lost 2 bases, the J end lost 0 bases, and 11 bases lay between the germline ends. The CDR3 spans 15 residues. The clonotype comes from a woman aged 55 to 70 who had recovered from COVID-19. The source material was peripheral blood. The chain uses TRBV5-5 and TRBJ1-2; D gene ambiguous. CDR3 protein: CASSLSARSNYGYTF. CDR3 in DNA: TGTGCCAGCAGCTTAAGCGCCCGATCTAACTATGGCTACACCTTC.